The 17 T cell receptor beta chains below come from one sample, sequenced in a study of T cell responses to AZD1222 COVID-19 vaccine. Sequencing used immunoSEQ multiplex PCR; TCRdb keeps in-frame clones, though not all of them. The sample records about 120,000 clones, roughly 90% being singletons. The sample was peripheral blood, taken on day 0 of AZD1222 vaccination. These receptors all come from an adult in good health.

J is TRBJ1-2 and V is TRBV9, with D hard to call. The CDR3 is 16 residues long. V was clipped by 0 bases and J by 0 bases, with 12 bases between them. Germline CDR1 and CDR2: SGDLS and YYNGEE. The CDR3 coding sequence is TGTGCCAGCAGCGTAGACCTCGGAGGTACTAACTATGGCTACACCTTC. Protein product: CASSVDLGGTNYGYTF.

This clone was recorded once. V usage is TRBV28 and J usage is TRBJ1-1; D unresolved. Deletions cut 6 bases from V and 0 bases from J, with 11 bases between. The CDR3 is 14 residues long. Germline values: CDR1 MDHEN, CDR2 SYDVKM. CDR3 bases: TGTGCCAGCAGCCCCGCGGCCCTGAACACTGAAGCTTTCTTT. It translates to CASSPAALNTEAFF.

In its sample, this clone was seen once. The V call is TRBV11-2, the J call TRBJ2-1; 12 positions agree with TRBD2. The V gene end was trimmed by 8 bases and the J gene end by 6 bases; junction bases not matched to a gene: 5. The CDR3 extends over 14 amino acids. Germline CDR1 reads SGHAT; CDR2 reads FQNNGV. The CDR3 sequence is CASSRTSGTNEQFF. CDR3 nucleotide sequence: TGTGCCAGCTCCCGGACTAGCGGGACCAATGAGCAGTTCTTC.

A single count supports this clone. The rearrangement links TRBV18 to TRBJ1-1; D gene uncertain. Germline assignment: CDR1 KGHSH and CDR2 LQKENI. CDR3 length equals 14 residues. V was shortened by 4 bases and J by 11 bases, with 20 bases between the two germline ends. The CDR3 DNA is TGTGCCAGCTCACTTACACCCTCACCCACGGGGGCTTTCTTT. It specifies CASSLTPSPTGAFF.

The chain recombines TRBV6-2 or TRBV6-3 with TRBJ2-7; D gene ambiguous. Germline-derived CDR1 and CDR2 are MNHEY and SVGEGT. V was pared by 5 bases and J by 2 bases, with 4 bases between. CDR3 length equals 11 residues. The CDR3, as DNA: TGTGCCAGCAGTCACACCTACGAGCAGTACTTC. Protein: CASSHTYEQYF.

J is TRBJ2-2 and V is TRBV6-5, with 8 bases fitting TRBD2. This CDR3 region has 15 residues. The ends lost 6 bases at V and 1 base at J; junction bases unmatched: 4. The germline CDR1 and CDR2 sequences are MNHEY and SVGAGI. The CDR3 DNA reads TGTGCCAGCAGCCCGGGGGGGATGAACACCGGGGAGCTGTTTTTT. Amino acids: CASSPGGMNTGELFF.

This sequence joins TRBV10-3 and TRBJ1-1, with 11 bases fitting TRBD1. Germline trimming cut 11 bases from V and 5 bases from J; bases unmatched to any gene: 19. In germline, CDR1 is ENHRY, CDR2 SYGVKD. The CDR3 is 17 residues long. CDR3 bases: TGTGCCGTCTACTCCGGAGGACAGGGGGCAGGGGGTACTGAAGCTTTCTTT. It yields the protein CAVYSGGQGAGGTEAFF.

The gene calls are TRBV12-3 or TRBV12-4 and TRBJ1-6; D is undetermined. V lost 6 bases and J 8 bases, leaving 11 bases between the germline ends. The length of the CDR3 is 13 residues. This CDR3 reads CASSLNRYSPLHF. CDR3 DNA: TGTGCCAGCAGCTTAAATCGATATTCACCCCTCCACTTT.

This chain uses TRBV5-1 with TRBJ2-1; 8 nucleotides line up with TRBD2. Looked up from germline, CDR1 is SGHRS and CDR2 is YFSETQ. With 3 bases clipped from V and 8 bases from J, the junction kept 10 bases outside the gene matches. This CDR3 spans 15 amino acids. The chain's CDR3 is CASSSHGTRDDEQFF. The CDR3 coding sequence is TGCGCCAGCAGCTCACACGGGACTAGAGATGATGAGCAGTTCTTC. Filled out from reference TRBV5-1 and TRBJ2-1, the complete variable domain reads KAGVTQTPRYLIKTRGQQVTLSCSPISGHRSVSWYQQTPGQGLQFLFEYFSETQRNKGNFPGRFSGRQFSNSRSEMNVSTLELGDSALYLCASSSHGTRDDEQFFGPGTRLTVL.

There are a few counts of this clone. The chain combines TRBV4-3 with TRBJ1-2, with a weak D call TRBD1 (5 bases). From germline, CDR1 is LGHNA and CDR2 YSLEER. The length of the CDR3 is 16 residues. Trimming took off 1 base at V and 4 bases at J, with 16 bases between the two ends. The CDR3 DNA is TGCGCCAGCAGCCAAGGTTCGGCAGGGAATAGCTATGGCTACACCTTC. As protein: CASSQGSAGNSYGYTF.

The J gene is TRBJ2-3, the V gene TRBV2; 11 positions match TRBD2. The CDR3 is 17 residues long. The V gene's germline CDR1 is SNHLY and CDR2 FYNNEI. V was clipped by 8 bases and J by 4 bases; unmatched bases: 14. CDR3 in DNA: TGTGCCAGCGAAAATAGCGGGAGGGAGCTTACGGCAGATACGCAGTATTTT. Protein: CASENSGRELTADTQYF. The whole variable domain, filled in from reference TRBV2 and TRBJ2-3, reads EPEVTQTPSHQVTQMGQEVILRCVPISNHLYFYWYRQILGQKVEFLVSFYNNEISEKSEIFDDQFSVERPDGSNFTLKIRSTKLEDSAMYFCASENSGRELTADTQYFGPGTRLTVL.

This clone appeared once. The rearrangement uses TRBV6-5 and TRBJ2-7; TRBD2 matches 7 bases. The V and J ends lost 1 base and 3 bases, in that order; junction bases with no gene match: 9. CDR1 MNHEY and CDR2 SVGAGI come from the germline V gene. The CDR3 length is 16 residues. The CDR3 region is CASSYWGLIENYEQYF. CDR3 in DNA: TGTGCCAGCAGTTACTGGGGACTAATCGAAAACTACGAGCAGTACTTC.

V and J are TRBV6-4 and TRBJ2-3, with D possibly TRBD2 on 6 matching bases. The CDR3 sequence is 16 residues long. The germline gives CDR1 MRHNA, CDR2 SNTAGT. The V end lost 0 bases, the J end lost 1 base, and 11 bases lay between the germline ends. This CDR3 is CASSDSTEGGTDTQYF. In DNA, the CDR3 is TGTGCCAGCAGTGACTCGACGGAGGGAGGCACAGATACGCAGTATTTT.

The rearrangement uses TRBV5-5 and TRBJ2-3; D is ambiguous. Trimming removed 4 bases from V and 9 bases from J, with 12 bases in between. The CDR3 spans 12 residues. CDR1 SGHKS and CDR2 YYEKEE come from the germline V gene (reference sequence). CDR3 protein: CASSMDAGTQYF. CDR3 in DNA: TGTGCCAGCAGCATGGACGCCGGGACGCAGTATTTT.

The rearrangement uses TRBV4-1 and TRBJ1-6; D is unresolved. Trimming took 0 bases from V and 7 from J, leaving 13 bases between them. The CDR3 spans 16 residues. Germline V gives CDR1 MGHRA, CDR2 YSYEKL. CDR3 nucleotides: TGCGCCAGCAGCCAAGAAGGAACACCGGGAAATTCACCCCTCCACTTT. It encodes CASSQEGTPGNSPLHF.

The V and J genes are TRBV29-1 and TRBJ1-1; the D is unclear. CDR1 is SQVTM, CDR2 ANQGSEA, per germline. The V and J ends lost 4 bases and 7 bases respectively, with 13 bases between them. CDR3 length: 12 residues. Here the CDR3 reads CSVVHTVSEAFF. CDR3 nucleotides: TGCAGCGTTGTCCACACCGTGAGTGAAGCTTTCTTT.

The table lists this clone with a count of one. The V gene is TRBV4-1, the J gene TRBJ1-2; D ambiguous. Germline loops: CDR1 MGHRA, CDR2 YSYEKL. V lost 0 bases and J lost 2, with 10 bases in between. This CDR3 comprises 15 residues. The CDR3 loop reads CASSQDPTSNYGYTF. CDR3 in DNA: TGCGCCAGCAGCCAAGATCCGACTTCAAACTATGGCTACACCTTC.